Following are 18 T cell receptor beta chains from one sample sequenced in a study of OX40 agonist ivuxolimab in advanced cancers. Libraries came from the immunoSEQ multiplex PCR assay. TCRdb limited this immuneACCESS table to in-frame rearrangements with V and J called. A share of clones is missing; checked studies link under half to unresolved V genes, and the rest is unexplained. The sample table lists 57,000 or so clones, more than 85% of them with a count of one. About 0.66% of the sample is in the top ten clones. The sample was CD4+ or CD8+ T cells sorted from blood, taken in a trial of the OX40 agonist ivuxolimab. The receptor source for this set is an adult with an advanced solid tumor such as melanoma, head and neck, liver or kidney cancer.

CDR3 residues: CASVGGQGHTGELFF. DNA of the CDR3: TGTGCCAGCGTTGGGGGACAGGGACACACCGGGGAGCTGTTTTTT. This chain uses TRBV28 with TRBJ2-2; the match to TRBD1 covers 9 bases. The CDR3 sequence is 15 residues long. With V trimmed by 8 bases and J by 3 bases, 7 bases remained unmatched. Germline lookup yields CDR1 MDHEN and CDR2 SYDVKM.

This clone occurred once. CDR3 coding DNA: TGTGCCAGCAGTCGACGACCGCAGGTAGAGCAGTTCTTC. Its translation is CASSRRPQVEQFF. The V gene is TRBV7-6, the J gene TRBJ2-1; no reliable D call. Germline V gives CDR1 SGHVS, CDR2 FNYEAQ. Trimming shortened V by 6 bases and J by 10 bases, and 16 bases separated the two germline ends. This CDR3 has 13 amino acids. The complete variable domain, with remaining parts taken from reference TRBV7-6 and TRBJ2-1, reads GAGVSQSPRYKVTKRGQDVALRCDPISGHVSLYWYRQALGQGPEFLTYFNYEAQQDKSGLPNDRFSAERPEGSISTLTIQRTEQRDSAMYRCASSRRPQVEQFFGPGTRLTVL.

The V gene is TRBV5-5, the J gene TRBJ1-1; D not certain. Germline V gene data show CDR1 as SGHKS and CDR2 as YYEKEE (reference sequence). V was trimmed by 1 base and J by 11 bases, leaving 9 bases between them. The CDR3 is made up of 11 amino acids. The CDR3 DNA reads TGTGCCAGCAGCTTGAACGGATTGGCTTTCTTT. This translates into CASSLNGLAFF.

The chain couples TRBV7-3 to TRBJ2-2; the D is unclear. CDR1 is SGHTA, CDR2 FQGTGA, per germline. This CDR3 comprises 13 residues. V lost 1 base to trimming and J lost 6 bases, with 6 bases between them. The chain's CDR3 is CASSLNGPGELFF. The CDR3 coding sequence is TGTGCCAGCAGCTTAAACGGCCCCGGGGAGCTGTTTTTT.

The rearrangement links TRBV7-9 to TRBJ2-5, with D possibly matching TRBD2 (6 bases). Germline V gives CDR1 SEHNR, CDR2 FQNEAQ (reference sequence). The CDR3 sequence is 14 residues long. The ends were cut back, 4 bases at V and 4 bases at J, with 13 bases in the middle. In DNA form, the CDR3 reads TGTGCCAGCAGCTCAATGACTAGGGGAGAGACCCAGTACTTC. This sequence encodes CASSSMTRGETQYF.

The genes are TRBV9 and TRBJ2-7, with 10 bases identical to TRBD2. CDR3 length: 16 residues. The V gene end was trimmed by 0 bases and the J gene end by 3 bases; junction bases not matched to a gene: 6. Germline V lookup: CDR1 SGDLS, CDR2 YYNGEE. The chain's CDR3 is CASSVGELAGRYEQYF. The CDR3 region has the DNA TGTGCCAGCAGCGTAGGCGAACTAGCGGGACGCTACGAGCAGTACTTC.

The chain is built from TRBV18 and TRBJ1-2, with D possibly being TRBD1 (5 bases). The CDR3 runs to 14 residues. The germline CDR1 and CDR2 sequences are KGHSH and LQKENI. V lost 4 bases and J 4 bases, leaving 13 bases between the germline ends. The CDR3 coding sequence is TGTGCCAGCTCACTTGGCAGGGAGGTCTATGGCTACACCTTC. It codes for CASSLGREVYGYTF.

The chain couples TRBV5-8 to TRBJ1-2; D is unresolved. CDR1 and CDR2 from the germline V gene are SGHTS and YDEGEE. The CDR3 spans 11 residues. Trimming left V 6 bases short and J 8 bases short, with 11 bases between. The CDR3 coding sequence is TGTGCCAGCAACGATCCGTCGGGCTACACCTTC. It yields the protein CASNDPSGYTF.

The V and J genes are TRBV5-1 and TRBJ2-3; 11 positions agree with TRBD2. Trimming at V came to 4 bases and at J to 5 bases, leaving 6 bases not matched to a gene. CDR1 and CDR2 from the germline V gene are SGHRS and YFSETQ. The CDR3 length is 15 residues. The CDR3 DNA reads as TGCGCCAGCAGCCCGGGGACTAGCGGTAGAGATACGCAGTATTTT. This codes for CASSPGTSGRDTQYF.

The chain links TRBV23-1 to TRBJ2-1, with 8 positions matching TRBD1. TRBV23-1 is treated as an ORF (open reading frame) with a function not yet certain. V shed 1 base and J 0 bases; nucleotides not matched to a gene: 11. CDR3 length: 19 amino acids. Here the CDR3 reads CASSQCEQGGGGSYNEQFF. The DNA of the CDR3 is TGCGCCAGCAGTCAATGTGAACAGGGGGGTGGGGGCTCCTACAATGAGCAGTTCTTC.

The chain employs TRBV6-6 and TRBJ1-5; a weak D match, TRBD1 (5 bases). This CDR3 is built from 15 residues. The V gene lost 0 bases and the J gene lost 5 bases, with 11 bases spanning the gap. Per the germline V gene, CDR1 is MNHNY and CDR2 is SVGAGI (reference sequence). CDR3 DNA sequence: TGTGCCAGCAGTTACTCAACGCAGGGAGATCAGCCCCAGCATTTT. Its translation: CASSYSTQGDQPQHF.

V gene TRBV19 combines with J gene TRBJ2-7, with no clear D. The V and J ends lost 3 bases and 3 bases respectively, with 6 bases between them. Germline V gene lookup returns CDR1 LNHDA and CDR2 SQIVND (reference sequence). The CDR3 has 12 residues. CDR3 in DNA: TGTGCCAGTAGTATGTGGGGCTACGAGCAGTACTTC. Translating gives CASSMWGYEQYF.

To note about this clone: This CDR3 is also generated by other DNA sequences in the sample. The chain has TRBV15 and TRBJ1-5; D is ambiguous. Trimming removed 0 bases at V and 0 bases at J, with 12 bases between. The CDR3 has 17 residues. CDR1 and CDR2 from the germline V gene are LNHNV and YYDKDF (reference sequence). The chain's CDR3 is CATSRDSRPYSNQPQHF. The CDR3 bases are TGTGCCACCAGCAGAGATTCTAGGCCTTATAGCAATCAGCCCCAGCATTTT.

The chain recombines TRBV6-5 with TRBJ2-7; D possibly corresponds to TRBD2 (6 bases). Per the germline V gene, CDR1 is MNHEY and CDR2 is SVGAGI. The CDR3 consists of 12 residues. The ends were cut back, 1 base at V and 6 bases at J, with 7 bases in the middle. CDR3 region: CASSYLGGEQYF. The CDR3, as DNA: TGTGCCAGCAGTTACTTGGGGGGCGAGCAGTACTTC.

This rearrangement joins TRBV10-1 to TRBJ1-2; D remains unclear. The CDR3 covers 14 residues. Trimming cost V 2 bases and J 4 bases, with 11 bases left between them. CDR1 and CDR2 from the germline V gene are WNHNN and SYGVQD (reference sequence). CDR3 bases: TGCGCCAGCAGTGAGGAGCCAGGACCCTATGGCTACACCTTC. Translated: CASSEEPGPYGYTF.

The chain carries TRBV19 and TRBJ1-1, with 7 bases lining up with TRBD1. This CDR3 contains 15 residues. The germline gives CDR1 LNHDA, CDR2 SQIVND (reference sequence). J lost 0 bases, V lost 7 bases, and 8 bases had no gene match. Here the CDR3 DNA reads TGTGCCAGTATGACAGGGTCCTCCTTGAACACTGAAGCTTTCTTT. This codes for CASMTGSSLNTEAFF.

The chain has TRBV5-4 and TRBJ1-6, with 7 bases matching TRBD1. This CDR3 has 15 residues. The germline V gene has CDR1 SGHNT and CDR2 YYREEE (reference sequence). The junction had 5 bases not matched to a gene; V was cut back by 4 bases and J by 4 bases. The CDR3 bases are TGTGCCAGCAGCCCTGGGACAGAGTATAATTCACCCCTCCACTTT. Translated, it gives CASSPGTEYNSPLHF.

The chain combines TRBV6-1 with TRBJ1-5, with D possibly matching TRBD1 (6 bases). The germline V and J ends were trimmed by 6 bases and 5 bases, with 14 bases remaining between them. The length of the CDR3 is 14 residues. Germline CDR1 is MNHNS and CDR2 is SASEGT. The CDR3 loop is CASSRGGGDQPQHF. CDR3 coding DNA: TGTGCCAGCAGCAGGGGTGGGGGCGATCAGCCCCAGCATTTT.